This T cell receptor (beta chain) was retrieved from a study of blood T cell repertoires in COVID-19 (dated by TCRdb to about 2020). Regarding the research as a whole: Samples covering the acute and convalescent phases of COVID-19 were provided by collaborators in the United States, Italy and Spain. The prospective study material was composed of cDNA or gDNA derived from T cells, B-cell-depleted T cells, or PBMCs. HLA class I and class II types, where available, came from metadata supplied by the sample provider rather than from assay-based typing. Subjects who had been exposed to COVID-19, were actively infected with it, or had recovered from it provided the deeply sampled blood TCRbeta repertoires that made up the dataset. The repertoires were released in a freely available public database intended as a resource for research on the immune response to SARS-CoV-2. The samples were drawn from two sources: the first 160 participants of the ongoing ImmuneRACE study, and 1,254 subjects contributed by 6 global collaborators. The sample metadata nearly always contained a de-identified subject ID, COVID-19 status, age in years and sex.

The immunoSEQ Assay, a bias-controlled multiplex PCR, was used to amplify TCRbeta CDR3 regions from genomic DNA. On the study's bioinformatics: Within the assay, amplification of reference gene primers was used to estimate how many nucleated cells each sample contained. To quantify the absolute abundance of each unique TCRbeta CDR3 rearrangement, sequence reads were collapsed and filtered. Productive Simpson clonality was computed per sample as the square root of Simpson's diversity index over productive rearrangements. Here the immuneACCESS table is served through TCRdb, limited to in-frame sequences with V and J called. Missing clones are a known gap in these copies; in checked studies unresolved V genes cover under half, and the rest lacks a known reason. V and J calls and clone size come straight from that table; D and trimming were deduced from the DNA. For this sample the table gives roughly 300,000 clones, of which about 90% were detected only once. The ten largest clones take up less than 2% of the sample.

One collaborating source in Seattle enrolled patients during active infection and followed them longitudinally through the course of disease. Whole blood was collected in K2EDTA tubes by collaborating institutions according to the institutions' own protocols. Collaborator samples were shipped for TCRbeta analysis as frozen whole blood, isolated PBMCs, or DNA extracted from either sample type. As encoded in the germline V gene, CDR1 is SGHAT while CDR2 is FQNNGV. From V the trimming removes 3 bases and from J it removes 6 bases, while the gene matches leave 3 bases of the junction unaccounted for. The CDR3, cysteine through phenylalanine, is 13 amino acids long. Of all the DNA, just the CDR3 is kept, 39 bases in frame from base 1. With regard to this clone: Its specific antigen is unknown. One base away there is no much larger clone; base qualities are not given.

What the research found in general, with its limitations: The amount of clinical and demographic metadata varied by source and participant and was provided uncurated.

The sequence was collected from a woman in her 30s with COVID-19, enrolled during active disease. Here the chain combines TRBV11-2 and TRBJ1-2, and TRBD1 aligns with 8 junction nucleotides. The sequencing sample was made of peripheral blood. The CDR3 in this case is CASSFQGADGYTF. The base sequence is TGTGCCAGCAGCTTCCAGGGGGCGGATGGCTACACCTTC.